This TCR beta chain comes out of a study of human T cells and chemical hapten exposure (dated by TCRdb to 2020 to 2023). About the study as a whole: For sensitization, 2% DPC in acetone was applied to a 2 cm by 2 cm area of upper inner arm skin. Patients additionally received weekly therapeutic DPC doses to the scalp throughout the approximately 22-week study period. Patch testing was done on the upper back using Finn chambers containing 0.01% DPC, and results were scored after 6 days according to International Contact Dermatitis Research Group standards. Most of the patients in the cohort were female, and the cohort covered alopecia areata with under or over 50% scalp involvement, alopecia totalis and alopecia universalis. The libraries were sequenced as a pool, and the TCR yield per sample differed mostly because of small variations in library volumes within the pool. Peripheral blood TCR repertoire changes were tracked in vivo in alopecia patients during primary and secondary sensitization to the hapten diphenylcyclopropenone (DPC). Blood was sampled from patients pre-sensitization (week 0) and at 2, 6 and about 24 weeks after DPC sensitization. For TCR sequencing, blood came from 25 to 35 alopecia patients at anywhere from one to four time points (pre-sensitization, 2, 6 and 24 weeks). General findings and caveats noted by the study authors: Significantly more large CDR3 similarity clusters were formed by expanded TCRs than by pre-sensitization or healthy control sets, consistent with antigen-driven responses. Patch test score correlated positively with the number of PT1 expanded TCRs, reaching significance at thresholds 8, 16 and 32 but not at 4. DPC sensitization did not change how many TCRs were above 1 in 1000 frequency, and no evidence was found of alterations in global repertoire structure. After repeated subsampling, the strength of the expansion versus patch-test correlation and the threshold at which it became significant changed. Because all patients had alopecia, a presumed autoimmune disease, the immune response of the patients might differ from that of healthy individuals.

The time point tag for this specimen amounts to: patch test 3, about 24 weeks after DPC sensitization. The treatment or condition label, read with the paper, signifies: therapeutic diphenylcyclopropenone sensitization with weekly scalp DPC. Blood at each patch-test visit was drawn before the patch test was applied. Patients were considered eligible if aged 18 to 70, diagnosed with alopecia and deemed suitable for DPC therapy, and patients were excluded if pregnant. Total RNA was extracted from unfractionated whole blood that had been collected in Tempus Blood RNA tubes. V is pared back by 4 bases and J by 0 bases, with 12 bases lying between the germline termini. Reading the germline V gene gives CDR1 SQVTM and CDR2 ANQGSEA. The CDR3 sequence holds 14 residues, the cysteine and phenylalanine included. The only DNA kept is the CDR3, 42 bases in frame from the first base. The method behind the library was RACE. Sequenced using a NextSeq 500. During library preparation, unique molecular identifiers were attached to individual cDNA molecules so that TCRs could be counted in a quantitative, reproducible way. Each blood RNA sample was used to sequence both TCR alpha and TCR beta chains. From the authors' description of their analysis: The median number of TCRs per sample was approximately 98,000, ranging from about 20,000 to 750,000. The Decombinator software suite was used to annotate the V, J and CDR3 of the TCR reads. For the PS versus PT1 abundance plots, all samples were subsampled to the same number of TCRs (28,000). TCRs were defined as expanded if absent before sensitization and observed at least eight times at the 2-week time point. The public reads were quality trimmed at Q25 with fastp and then assembled into clones with MiXCR by TCRdb, keeping productive beta chains. Each entry merges the rows of one CDR3 protein and shows their most common DNA and genes. The V and J calls come from TCRdb's annotation, not from the publication. The sample table records 82,000 or so distinct CDR3 sequences; around 13% of these occur just once. The leading ten clones occupy roughly 5.7% of the sample.

This clonotype came up many times. Its antigen specificity is not known. No base qualities exist here, and no much larger clone lies one base off it. The V gene is TRBV29-1 and the J gene is TRBJ1-1; the D gene cannot be resolved reliably. The specimen was whole blood, collected in connection with sensitization to the hapten diphenylcyclopropenone (DPC). This sequence was found in a woman in her forties or fifties with alopecia areata. Some clones in this sample may be carry-over from other donors' samples. The DNA sequence is given as TGCAGCGTTGTTGGGTTTGGGGTGAACACTGAAGCTTTCTTT. This encodes CSVVGFGVNTEAFF.